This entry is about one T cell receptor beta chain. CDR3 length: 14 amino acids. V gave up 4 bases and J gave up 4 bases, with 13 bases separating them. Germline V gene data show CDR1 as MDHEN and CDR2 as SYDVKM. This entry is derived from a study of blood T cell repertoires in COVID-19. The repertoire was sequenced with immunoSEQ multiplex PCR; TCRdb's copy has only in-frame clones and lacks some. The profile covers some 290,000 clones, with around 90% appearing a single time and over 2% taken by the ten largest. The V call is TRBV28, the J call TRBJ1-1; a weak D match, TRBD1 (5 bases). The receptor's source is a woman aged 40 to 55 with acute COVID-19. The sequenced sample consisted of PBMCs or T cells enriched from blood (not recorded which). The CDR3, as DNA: TGTGCCAGCAGTTCCCCTTATAGGGGCACTGAAGCTTTCTTT. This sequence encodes CASSSPYRGTEAFF.